The 5 T cell receptor beta chains below all came from one sample that was sequenced in a study of cytomegalovirus exposure and HLA in healthy donors. The PCR employed 60 Vbeta primers together with 13 Jbeta primers. The data were produced by immunoSEQ multiplex PCR, yet TCRdb's version contains in-frame clones alone and is incomplete. The sample has about 160,000 clones; around 85% are singletons. The sequenced sample was PBMCs. The receptors come from a man aged 45-65 years in good health and CMV-seropositive.

This chain connects TRBV19 to TRBJ1-2; D perhaps matches TRBD1 (6 bases). The CDR3 is made up of 14 amino acids. The V gene's germline CDR1 is LNHDA and CDR2 SQIVND (reference sequence). V lost 3 bases, J lost 3 bases, and 11 bases lay in between. The CDR3 sequence is CASSIGTRDYGYTF. Written as DNA, the CDR3 is TGTGCCAGTAGTATTGGGACAAGAGACTATGGCTACACCTTC. Full variable domain (missing parts from reference TRBV19 and TRBJ1-2): DGGITQSPKYLFRKEGQNVTLSCEQNLNHDAMYWYRQDPGQGLRLIYYSQIVNDFQKGDIAEGYSVSREKKESFPLTVTSAQKNPTAFYLCASSIGTRDYGYTFGSGTRLTVV.

The CDR3 protein is CASSPRDSETQYF. In DNA, the CDR3 is TGTGCCAGCAGTCCCCGGGACAGTGAGACCCAGTACTTC. The chain joins TRBV6-1 to TRBJ2-5; 7 positions agree with TRBD1. The CDR3 consists of 13 residues. Losses at the gene ends were 5 bases for V and 5 bases for J; bases not matched to a gene: 5. Germline lookup yields CDR1 MNHNS and CDR2 SASEGT.

The V and J genes are TRBV4-2 and TRBJ2-1; D not certain. Germline V gene data show CDR1 as LGHNA and CDR2 as YNFKEQ. This CDR3 is 15 amino acids long. The germline V and J ends were trimmed by 2 bases and 7 bases, with 15 bases remaining between them. The CDR3 spells CASSQSLCCGNEQFF. The CDR3, as DNA: TGTGCCAGCAGCCAATCTCTCTGTTGCGGTAATGAGCAGTTCTTC.

The chain is built from TRBV25-1 and TRBJ2-3; TRBD2 matches at 11 bases. Per the germline V gene, CDR1 is MGHDK and CDR2 is SYGVNS. V shed 8 bases and J 1 base; nucleotides not matched to a gene: 5. CDR3 length equals 15 residues. Here the CDR3 reads CASGEGLAGTDTQYF. DNA for the CDR3: TGTGCCAGCGGCGAGGGACTAGCGGGCACAGATACGCAGTATTTT.

The chain employs TRBV6-1 and TRBJ1-2, with 10 bases fitting TRBD1. This CDR3 has 16 residues. The J segment lost 5 bases and the V segment lost 2 bases, leaving 8 bases of the junction unmatched. Germline CDR1 and CDR2: MNHNS and SASEGT. For the CDR3, the DNA is TGTGCCAGCAGTGAATTGAGGGACAGGGGCGGTTATGGCTACACCTTC. Protein: CASSELRDRGGYGYTF.